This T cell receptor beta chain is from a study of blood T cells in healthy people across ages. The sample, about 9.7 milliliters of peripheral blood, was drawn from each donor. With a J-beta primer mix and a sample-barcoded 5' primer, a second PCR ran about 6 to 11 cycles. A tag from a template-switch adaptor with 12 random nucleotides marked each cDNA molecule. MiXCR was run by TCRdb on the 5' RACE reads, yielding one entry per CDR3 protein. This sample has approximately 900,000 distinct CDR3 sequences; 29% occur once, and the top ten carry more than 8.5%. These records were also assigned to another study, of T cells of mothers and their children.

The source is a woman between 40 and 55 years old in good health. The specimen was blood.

CDR3: CASSEQTALNTEAFF. The DNA of the CDR3 is TGTGCCAGCAGTGAGCAGACGGCACTGAACACTGAAGCTTTCTTT. The chain joins TRBV6-1 to TRBJ1-1; unclear D gene. The CDR3 runs to 15 residues. Trimming cost V 3 bases and J 0 bases, with 11 bases left between them. Germline V gene lookup returns CDR1 MNHNS and CDR2 SASEGT.